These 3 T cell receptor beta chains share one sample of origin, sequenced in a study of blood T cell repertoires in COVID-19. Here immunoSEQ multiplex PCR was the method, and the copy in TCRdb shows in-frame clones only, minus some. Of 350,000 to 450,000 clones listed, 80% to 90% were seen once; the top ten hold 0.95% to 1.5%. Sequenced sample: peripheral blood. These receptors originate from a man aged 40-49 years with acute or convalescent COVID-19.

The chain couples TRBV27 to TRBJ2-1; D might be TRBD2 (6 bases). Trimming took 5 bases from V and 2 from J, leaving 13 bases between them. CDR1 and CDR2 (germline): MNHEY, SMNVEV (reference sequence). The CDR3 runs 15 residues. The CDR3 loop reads CASSPGLPTYNEQFF. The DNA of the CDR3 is TGTGCCAGCAGTCCGGGACTCCCTACCTACAATGAGCAGTTCTTC.

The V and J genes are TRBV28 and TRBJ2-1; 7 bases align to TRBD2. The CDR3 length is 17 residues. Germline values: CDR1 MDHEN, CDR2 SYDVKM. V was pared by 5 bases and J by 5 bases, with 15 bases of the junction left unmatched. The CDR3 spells CASSTGDYDPLDNEQFF. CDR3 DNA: TGTGCCAGCAGTACCGGGGACTATGACCCCCTCGACAATGAGCAGTTCTTC.

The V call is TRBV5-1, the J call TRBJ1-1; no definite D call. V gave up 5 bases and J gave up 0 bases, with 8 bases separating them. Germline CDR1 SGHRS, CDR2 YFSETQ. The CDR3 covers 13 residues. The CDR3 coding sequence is TGCGCCAGCAGACTCATAATGAACACTGAAGCTTTCTTT. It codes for CASRLIMNTEAFF. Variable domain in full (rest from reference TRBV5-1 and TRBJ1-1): KAGVTQTPRYLIKTRGQQVTLSCSPISGHRSVSWYQQTPGQGLQFLFEYFSETQRNKGNFPGRFSGRQFSNSRSEMNVSTLELGDSALYLCASRLIMNTEAFFGQGTRLTVV.